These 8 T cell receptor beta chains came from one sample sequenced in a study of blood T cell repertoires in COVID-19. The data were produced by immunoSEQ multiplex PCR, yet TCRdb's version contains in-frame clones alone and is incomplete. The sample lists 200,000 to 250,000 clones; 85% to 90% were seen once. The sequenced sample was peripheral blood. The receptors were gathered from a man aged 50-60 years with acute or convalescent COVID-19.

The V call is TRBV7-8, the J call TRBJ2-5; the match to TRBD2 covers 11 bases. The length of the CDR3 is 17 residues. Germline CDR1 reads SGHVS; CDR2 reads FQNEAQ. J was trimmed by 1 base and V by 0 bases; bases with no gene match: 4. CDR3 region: CASSLARLAGGQETQYF. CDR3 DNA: TGTGCCAGCAGCTTAGCGAGGCTAGCGGGGGGCCAAGAGACCCAGTACTTC.

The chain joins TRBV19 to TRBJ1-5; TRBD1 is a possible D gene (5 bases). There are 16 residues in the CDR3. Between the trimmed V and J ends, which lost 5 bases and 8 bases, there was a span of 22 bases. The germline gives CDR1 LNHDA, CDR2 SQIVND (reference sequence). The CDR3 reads CASSALSRGVNEPQHF. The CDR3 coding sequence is TGTGCCAGTAGTGCTCTCAGCCGGGGGGTAAACGAGCCCCAGCATTTT.

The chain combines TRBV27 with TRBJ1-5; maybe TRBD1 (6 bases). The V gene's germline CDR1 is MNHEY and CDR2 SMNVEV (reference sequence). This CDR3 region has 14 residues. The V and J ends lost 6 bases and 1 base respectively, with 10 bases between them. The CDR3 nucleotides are TGTGCCAGCAGCAGGGGCGGGAGCAATCAGCCCCAGCATTTT. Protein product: CASSRGGSNQPQHF.

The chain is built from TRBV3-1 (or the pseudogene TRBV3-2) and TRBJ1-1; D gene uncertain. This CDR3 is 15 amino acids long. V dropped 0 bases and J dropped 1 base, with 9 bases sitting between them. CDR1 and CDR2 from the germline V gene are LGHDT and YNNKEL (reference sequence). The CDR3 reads CASSQDGRGNTEAFF. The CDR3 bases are TGTGCCAGCAGCCAAGACGGGCGGGGGAACACTGAAGCTTTCTTT.

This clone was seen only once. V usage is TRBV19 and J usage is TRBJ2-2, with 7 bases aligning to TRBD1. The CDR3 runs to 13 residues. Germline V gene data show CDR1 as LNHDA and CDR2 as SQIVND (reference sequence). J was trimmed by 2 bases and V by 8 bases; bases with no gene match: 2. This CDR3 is CASGDRNTGELFF. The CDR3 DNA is TGTGCCAGTGGGGACAGAAACACCGGGGAGCTGTTTTTT.

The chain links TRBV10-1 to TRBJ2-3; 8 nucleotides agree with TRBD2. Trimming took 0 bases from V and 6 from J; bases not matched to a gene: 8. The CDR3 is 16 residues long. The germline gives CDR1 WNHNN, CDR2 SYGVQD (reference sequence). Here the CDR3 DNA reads TGCGCCAGCAGTGAGTCGTTTAGCGGGGCCCCTGATACGCAGTATTTT. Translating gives CASSESFSGAPDTQYF.

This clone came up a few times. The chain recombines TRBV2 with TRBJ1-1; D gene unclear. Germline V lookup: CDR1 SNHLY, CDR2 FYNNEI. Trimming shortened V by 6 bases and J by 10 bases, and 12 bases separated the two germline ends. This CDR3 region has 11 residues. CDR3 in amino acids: CASREGKVAFF. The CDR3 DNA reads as TGTGCCAGCAGAGAGGGTAAGGTAGCTTTCTTT.

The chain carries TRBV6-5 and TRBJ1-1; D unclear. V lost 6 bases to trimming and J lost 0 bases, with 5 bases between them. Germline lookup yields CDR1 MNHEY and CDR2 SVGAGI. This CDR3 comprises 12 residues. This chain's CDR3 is CASRALNTEAFF. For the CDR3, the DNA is TGTGCCAGCAGGGCTCTGAACACTGAAGCTTTCTTT.